A single sample gave rise to the 24 T cell receptor beta chains below, sequenced in a study of blood T cell repertoires in COVID-19. Only in-frame clones appear in the TCRdb table, and some are missing; sequencing was by immunoSEQ multiplex PCR. The data hold approximately 120,000 clones, with roughly 82% observed a single time. The material sequenced was peripheral blood. Receptor source: a woman older than 75 with active or convalescent COVID-19.

This chain joins TRBV5-6 and TRBJ2-1; TRBD2 matches at 11 bases. The CDR3 sequence is 19 residues long. J was trimmed by 7 bases and V by 4 bases; bases with no gene match: 19. Germline assignment: CDR1 SGHDT and CDR2 YYEEEE. CDR3 sequence: CASSAVLEGIAGGPNEQFF. As DNA, the CDR3 is TGTGCCAGCAGCGCTGTGCTCGAGGGTATAGCGGGAGGGCCAAATGAGCAGTTCTTC.

V is TRBV4-1 and J is TRBJ1-6; D gene ambiguous. The CDR3 runs to 12 residues. Per germline, CDR1 MGHRA and CDR2 YSYEKL. V was shortened by 3 bases and J by 7 bases, with 4 bases between the two germline ends. In DNA, the CDR3 is TGCGCCAGCAGCCACCCGAATTCACCCCTCCACTTT. Translation gives CASSHPNSPLHF.

J is TRBJ2-7 and V is TRBV27; unclear D gene. The CDR3 contains 13 residues. With 3 bases removed from V and 3 bases from J, the gap between germline ends came to 9 bases. Looked up from germline, CDR1 is MNHEY and CDR2 is SMNVEV (reference sequence). CDR3 DNA: TGTGCCAGCAGTTTGCGGAAAATCTACGAGCAGTACTTC. Protein product: CASSLRKIYEQYF.

V gene TRBV4-2 combines with J gene TRBJ2-1; 8 bases are a match to TRBD2. The trim removed 0 bases at V and 3 bases at J, leaving 16 bases unmatched. CDR1 LGHNA and CDR2 YNFKEQ come from the germline V gene. The CDR3 is 20 residues long. CDR3 amino acids: CASSQERPRYREGHYNEQFF. As DNA, the CDR3 is TGTGCCAGCAGCCAAGAAAGGCCTAGGTATCGGGAGGGGCACTACAATGAGCAGTTCTTC.

In its sample, this clone ranks as medium-sized. The J gene is TRBJ2-1, the V gene TRBV10-3; D gene uncertain. The V gene's germline CDR1 is ENHRY and CDR2 SYGVKD. The CDR3 has 16 residues. V was cut by 10 bases and J by 0 bases, with 19 bases left in between. DNA for the CDR3: TGTGCCACTCAGGAAGCCGTTCAGAGCTCCTACAATGAGCAGTTCTTC. This gives the protein CATQEAVQSSYNEQFF.

This chain uses TRBV28 with TRBJ2-3; perhaps TRBD1 as D (5 bases). The germline gives CDR1 MDHEN, CDR2 SYDVKM. The CDR3 extends over 15 amino acids. V shed 8 bases and J shed 6 bases, with 21 bases lying between them. The CDR3 loop is CASYPGAAHRDTQYF. The CDR3 nucleotides are TGTGCCAGCTACCCCGGCGCGGCTCACAGGGATACGCAGTATTTT.

Regarding this clone: Its ends do not fully match the called genes, so a read error is possible. The CDR3 protein is CASRLDPADTQYF. DNA for the CDR3: TGTGCCAGCAGATTAGACCCGGCAGATACGCAGTATTTT. The rearrangement links TRBV7-9 to TRBJ2-3, with no clear D. The CDR3 covers 13 residues. The germline CDR1 and CDR2 sequences are SEHNR and FQNEAQ (reference sequence).

The J gene is TRBJ1-1, the V gene TRBV28, with 7 nucleotides matching TRBD1. From germline, CDR1 is MDHEN and CDR2 SYDVKM. The CDR3 runs 14 residues. V was pared by 11 bases and J by 0 bases, with 9 bases of the junction left unmatched. The CDR3 nucleotides read TGTGCCGCAATAGCCGGGACAGTGAACACTGAAGCTTTCTTT. Its protein product is CAAIAGTVNTEAFF.

The V call is TRBV7-9, the J call TRBJ2-3; possibly TRBD1 for D (6 bases). There are 13 residues in the CDR3. Trimming removed 1 base from V and 7 bases from J, with 9 bases in between. Germline V CDR1 and CDR2: SEHNR, FQNEAQ (reference sequence). CDR3 sequence reads: CASSLGQANTQYF. CDR3 coding DNA: TGTGCCAGCAGCTTAGGACAGGCCAATACGCAGTATTTT.

V and J are TRBV7-9 and TRBJ2-3; D uncertain. The CDR3 loop spans 13 amino acids. The germline V gene encodes CDR1 SEHNR and CDR2 FQNEAQ (reference sequence). V lost 5 bases, J lost 1 base, and 7 bases lay in between. CDR3: CASSHPGTDTQYF. CDR3 sequence (DNA): TGTGCCAGCAGCCATCCAGGCACAGATACGCAGTATTTT.

CDR3 sequence reads: CTSTPFGAGDIDTQYF. For the CDR3, the DNA is TGCACCAGCACGCCTTTTGGAGCGGGAGATATTGATACGCAGTATTTT. The genes are TRBV1 and TRBJ2-3; no DNA check was done on the table's D call, TRBD2. TRBV1 is flagged as a pseudogene. CDR3 length equals 16 residues.

This clone was observed once. The V call is TRBV27, the J call TRBJ2-1, with TRBD2 as a possible D gene (6 bases). The CDR3 has 17 amino acids. V gave up 6 bases and J gave up 4 bases, with 22 bases separating them. From germline, CDR1 is MNHEY and CDR2 SMNVEV (reference sequence). CDR3 loop: CASSPPGVWGEYNEQFF. The CDR3 DNA is TGTGCCAGCAGCCCTCCCGGGGTTTGGGGGGAATACAATGAGCAGTTCTTC.

The genes are TRBV28 and TRBJ1-4; 9 bases are shared with TRBD1. Germline V gene lookup returns CDR1 MDHEN and CDR2 SYDVKM. V lost 7 bases and J lost 8; bases outside the gene matches: 17. This CDR3 is 17 amino acids long. This CDR3 is CASTPPHRGRLEEKLFF. In DNA form, the CDR3 reads TGTGCCAGCACCCCTCCCCACAGGGGGCGACTGGAGGAAAAACTGTTTTTT.

The rearrangement uses TRBV9 and TRBJ2-5; 10 positions match TRBD1. The germline gives CDR1 SGDLS, CDR2 YYNGEE. This CDR3 is built from 14 residues. Trimming cost V 3 bases and J 7 bases; bases outside gene matches: 6. CDR3 bases: TGTGCCAGCAGCGCGACAGGGGGCGCCGGGACCCAGTACTTC. It is translated as CASSATGGAGTQYF.

This clone was picked up a small number of times. This chain joins TRBV6-5 and TRBJ2-7; tentatively, D is TRBD2 (5 bases). V dropped 4 bases and J dropped 3 bases, with 10 bases sitting between them. CDR1 MNHEY and CDR2 SVGAGI come from the germline V gene. The CDR3 length is 13 residues. The CDR3 loop reads CASSSDSVYEQYF. CDR3 sequence (DNA): TGTGCCAGCAGTTCGGACTCTGTCTACGAGCAGTACTTC.

This sequence joins TRBV4-1 and TRBJ2-3; 15 nucleotides line up with TRBD2. Trimming cost V 0 bases and J 8 bases; bases outside gene matches: 6. CDR3 length equals 17 residues. Germline V lookup: CDR1 MGHRA, CDR2 YSYEKL. CDR3 sequence: CASSQEKGLAGGGTQYF. The CDR3 DNA reads TGCGCCAGCAGCCAAGAAAAGGGACTAGCGGGAGGTGGTACGCAGTATTTT.

The chain has TRBV12-3 or TRBV12-4 and TRBJ2-3; no firm D call. With 3 bases removed from V and 2 bases from J, the gap between germline ends came to 3 bases. The CDR3 extends over 12 amino acids. The CDR3 DNA sequence: TGTGCCAGCAGTTTCCACACAGATACGCAGTATTTT. Amino acid sequence: CASSFHTDTQYF.

The rearrangement links TRBV2 to TRBJ1-4, with TRBD1 identical over 9 bases. Germline V gene sequence: CDR1 SNHLY, CDR2 FYNNEI. Losses at the gene ends were 7 bases for V and 7 bases for J; bases not matched to a gene: 10. This CDR3 comprises 15 residues. This CDR3 is CASTGTGFQFEKLFF. CDR3 bases: TGTGCCAGCACCGGGACAGGGTTTCAATTTGAAAAACTGTTTTTT.

The chain has TRBV24-1 and TRBJ1-3; 12 nucleotides agree with TRBD1. The CDR3 extends over 16 amino acids. Trimming removed 4 bases from V and 8 bases from J; junction bases left unmatched: 8. Germline loops: CDR1 KGHDR, CDR2 SFDVKD. The CDR3: CATSETGTGGRDTIYF. The CDR3 DNA is TGTGCCACCAGTGAAACCGGGACAGGGGGCCGGGACACCATATATTTT.

The chain uses TRBV7-2 and TRBJ2-5; D perhaps matches TRBD2 (5 bases). V was shortened by 5 bases and J by 2 bases, with 12 bases between the two germline ends. The CDR3 has 14 residues. In germline, CDR1 is SGHTA, CDR2 FQGNSA. The CDR3 DNA sequence: TGTGCCAGCAGCAACCAGCGGCATCAAGAGACCCAGTACTTC. Its protein product is CASSNQRHQETQYF.

The genes are TRBV28 and TRBJ1-6; weak D call: TRBD1 (5 bases). This CDR3 region has 12 residues. Germline V gene sequence: CDR1 MDHEN, CDR2 SYDVKM. Trimming pared 6 bases from V and 14 bases from J, leaving 14 bases between. The CDR3 loop is CASRPNRRTLHF. CDR3 sequence (DNA): TGTGCCAGCAGACCGAACAGGAGAACCCTCCACTTT.

The chain has TRBV6-1 and TRBJ2-2, with TRBD1 matching over 7 bases. In germline, CDR1 is MNHNS, CDR2 SASEGT. This CDR3 is 16 amino acids long. Germline trimming cut 4 bases from V and 5 bases from J; bases unmatched to any gene: 10. CDR3 nucleotides: TGTGCCAGCAGTGGACAGGGAATAAGCTCTACCGGGGAGCTGTTTTTT. Protein sequence: CASSGQGISSTGELFF.

V and J are TRBV9 and TRBJ2-7, with unresolved D. Trimming removed 0 bases from V and 2 bases from J, with 12 bases in between. The CDR3 runs 15 residues. CDR1 and CDR2 from the germline V gene are SGDLS and YYNGEE. CDR3 DNA sequence: TGTGCCAGCAGCGTAGAGCCTAGTCCTACCTACGAGCAGTACTTC. Residues: CASSVEPSPTYEQYF.

This chain links TRBV3-1 (or the pseudogene TRBV3-2) with TRBJ2-1; 7 nucleotides agree with TRBD2. CDR1 is LGHDT and CDR2 is YNNKEL in the germline V gene (reference sequence). The CDR3 contains 15 residues. V lost 2 bases, J lost 10 bases, and 11 bases stayed unmatched. The DNA for the CDR3 is TGTGCCAGCAGCCAACACGGGGGAGGGTCTCAGGAGCAGTTCTTC. Amino acid sequence: CASSQHGGGSQEQFF.